Shown below are 19 T cell receptor beta chains from a single sample sequenced in a study of regulatory T cells in long-lasting Graves disease. Time point: newly diagnosed GD, antithyroid drugs for less than 3 months. Making the TCR library involved RNA that had been extracted from PBMCs. Arm-PCR of CDR3 regions and iRepertoire HTBI primers were used to build TCR beta libraries. In TCRdb, the multiplex PCR reads were re-called with MiXCR into one record per CDR3 protein. This table has almost 450,000 distinct CDR3 sequences, approximately 16% appearing once. These data were also filed under a second study, of T cells in Graves' hyperthyroidism and ophthalmopathy.

The sequencing here drew on peripheral blood mononuclear cells (PBMCs), taken at new diagnosis, from a patient treated with antithyroid drugs. These receptors all come from a woman in her twenties or thirties with Graves disease.

The chain combines TRBV2 with TRBJ1-1, with TRBD1 matching over 9 bases. This CDR3 has 15 residues. Per germline, CDR1 SNHLY and CDR2 FYNNEI. The trim removed 5 bases at V and 8 bases at J, leaving 12 bases unmatched. CDR3 nucleotides: TGTGCCAGCAGTTTATCCGGGACAGGGCTGAGGGAAGCTTTCTTT. Its protein is CASSLSGTGLREAFF.

This clonotype was seen at least ten times. The chain joins TRBV12-3 or TRBV12-4 to TRBJ1-1; a weak D match, TRBD1 (6 bases). V lost 6 bases to trimming and J lost 1 base, with 12 bases between them. CDR3 length equals 14 residues. CDR3 nucleotide sequence: TGTGCCAGCAGCATAGACAGGACGAACACTGAAGCTTTCTTT. Its protein is CASSIDRTNTEAFF.

At least ten counts were recorded for this clonotype. The chain couples TRBV18 to TRBJ2-1, with a tentative D call TRBD1 (6 bases). This CDR3 region has 14 residues. The V gene's germline CDR1 is KGHSH and CDR2 LQKENI. V was cut by 2 bases and J by 6 bases, with 11 bases left in between. CDR3 in amino acids: CASSPARGGNEQFF. The DNA for the CDR3 is TGTGCCAGCTCACCAGCCAGGGGTGGCAATGAGCAGTTCTTC.

As concerns this clonotype: The missing conserved phenylalanine or tryptophan at the end of this CDR3 makes a read error likely. The chain uses TRBV28 and TRBJ2-7; unclear D gene. Trimming pared 6 bases from V and 5 bases from J, leaving 11 bases between. The length of the CDR3 is 12 residues. Germline assignment: CDR1 MDHEN and CDR2 SYDVKM. CDR3 in amino acids: CASSPIGDEQYL. The DNA for the CDR3 is TGTGCCAGCAGCCCAATCGGCGACGAGCAGTACCTC.

This clonotype has only a few counts. V usage is TRBV3-1 and J usage is TRBJ1-1, with a weak D call TRBD1 (5 bases). The germline gives CDR1 LGHDT, CDR2 YNNKEL (reference sequence). The ends were cut back, 5 bases at V and 1 base at J, with 20 bases in the middle. The length of the CDR3 is 17 residues. The CDR3 nucleotides are TGTGCCAGCAGCTCTCGGGGGGAGGGGTACTCGAACACTGAAGCTTTCTTT. It encodes CASSSRGEGYSNTEAFF.

This clonotype was seen more than once but under ten times. The likely explanation is a read error, given a far larger clone one base away. This sequence joins TRBV11-2 and TRBJ2-7; D gene ambiguous. Deletions cut 5 bases from V and 6 bases from J, with 17 bases between. From germline, CDR1 is SGHAT and CDR2 FQNNGV. This CDR3 has 14 residues. CDR3 region: CASSVEARTLEQYF. CDR3 sequence (DNA): TGTGCCAGCAGCGTTGAGGCAAGGACGCTCGAGCAGTACTTC.

This clonotype was observed many times. The rearrangement joins TRBV20-1 to TRBJ2-1; a weak D match, TRBD2 (6 bases). The last part of the DNA fits TRBJ2-5 better; the J call may be wrong. In germline, CDR1 is DFQATT, CDR2 SNEGSKA (reference sequence). CDR3 length: 12 residues. The CDR3 loop reads CSALGGAETQYF. The CDR3 bases are TGCAGTGCTTTAGGAGGGGCAGAGACCCAGTACTTC.

This clonotype was recorded at least ten times. A clone one base away is much larger, so this may be a read error. The chain has TRBV27 and TRBJ2-3; D unclear. V lost 6 bases, J lost 4 bases, and 8 bases lay in between. This CDR3 is 12 amino acids long. CDR1 MNHEY and CDR2 SMNVEV come from the germline V gene (reference sequence). The CDR3 sequence is CASSLRPDTQYF. The CDR3 nucleotides read TGTGCCAGCAGCTTGCGGCCAGATACGCAGTATTTT.

The genes are TRBV9 and TRBJ2-2; D gene unclear. V dropped 0 bases and J dropped 1 base, with 16 bases sitting between them. The CDR3 runs to 18 residues. Germline V gives CDR1 SGDLS, CDR2 YYNGEE. Written as DNA, the CDR3 is TGTGCCAGCAGCGTAGGTCCCGGGTTCCCGGGGAACACCGGGGAGCTGTTTTTT. Protein product: CASSVGPGFPGNTGELFF.

The sample holds many counts of this clonotype. The CDR3 DNA sequence: TGTGCCAGCAGCCACAGCGGGAGCTTAGAGACCCAGTACTTC. It specifies CASSHSGSLETQYF. The genes are TRBV13 and TRBJ2-5; 8 nucleotides match TRBD2. Per the germline V gene, CDR1 is PRHDT and CDR2 is FYEKMQ (reference sequence). This CDR3 region has 14 residues. The junction had 6 bases not matched to a gene; V was cut back by 5 bases and J by 4 bases.

This clonotype was recorded at least ten times. This chain links TRBV6-2 or TRBV6-3 with TRBJ2-6; D is unresolved. The CDR3 has 13 residues. The V gene's germline CDR1 is MNHEY and CDR2 SVGEGT. The ends were cut back, 4 bases at V and 2 bases at J, with 3 bases in the middle. DNA for the CDR3: TGTGCCAGCAGTTCAACTGGGGCCAACGTCCTGACTTTC. This translates into CASSSTGANVLTF.

V usage is TRBV28 and J usage is TRBJ2-2; D call uncertain. Germline CDR1 MDHEN, CDR2 SYDVKM. This CDR3 is built from 11 residues. V lost 4 bases and J lost 11, with 8 bases in between. The CDR3 DNA reads as TGTGCCAGCAGTTCTCGCATCGAGCTGTTTTTT. Its translation is CASSSRIELFF.

The chain carries TRBV9 and TRBJ2-7; D gene uncertain. V was cut by 2 bases and J by 5 bases, with 17 bases left in between. CDR1 is SGDLS and CDR2 is YYNGEE in the germline V gene. This CDR3 contains 15 residues. The CDR3 region has the DNA TGTGCCAGCAGCGTGTCTCCCTCGGGCAGTAACGAGCAGTACTTC. Translating it yields CASSVSPSGSNEQYF.

V gene TRBV19 combines with J gene TRBJ2-7; D is ambiguous. Germline V lookup: CDR1 LNHDA, CDR2 SQIVND (reference sequence). This CDR3 spans 10 amino acids. V lost 7 bases and J lost 5, with 6 bases in between. Written as DNA, the CDR3 is TGTGCCAGTAAAGGGAACGAGCAGTACTTC. Translated: CASKGNEQYF.

This clonotype was observed many times. The chain links TRBV28 to TRBJ2-4; 8 nucleotides align to TRBD2. The V gene end was trimmed by 0 bases and the J gene end by 1 base; junction bases not matched to a gene: 8. Germline CDR1 is MDHEN and CDR2 is SYDVKM. The CDR3 has 18 residues. The CDR3 coding sequence is TGTGCCAGCAGTTTATGGCGGGCCGGGGGGGGGGCCAAAAACATTCAGTACTTC. Its protein is CASSLWRAGGGAKNIQYF.

The chain employs TRBV7-9 and TRBJ1-1; 12 positions agree with TRBD1. V gave up 1 base and J gave up 5 bases; unmatched junction bases: 11. Germline-derived CDR1 and CDR2 are SEHNR and FQNEAQ (reference sequence). The CDR3 covers 18 residues. The CDR3 DNA reads TGTGCCAGCAGCTTAGTAACCGGGACAGGGGGCGCAGGGACTGAAGCTTTCTTT. As protein: CASSLVTGTGGAGTEAFF.

Many counts were recorded for this clonotype. This rearrangement joins TRBV28 to TRBJ2-1; a possible D gene is TRBD1 (5 bases). Trimming left V 7 bases short and J 5 bases short, with 27 bases between. The CDR3 covers 18 residues. Looked up from germline, CDR1 is MDHEN and CDR2 is SYDVKM. The chain's CDR3 is CASTPRFQLPDRNNEQFF. As DNA, the CDR3 is TGTGCCAGCACGCCCCGTTTTCAGCTCCCCGACAGAAACAATGAGCAGTTCTTC.

At least ten counts were recorded for this clonotype. This chain connects TRBV18 to TRBJ1-2, with 10 bases lining up with TRBD1. V shed 3 bases, J shed 6 bases, and the junction held 7 bases outside the gene matches. The germline CDR1 and CDR2 sequences are KGHSH and LQKENI. The CDR3 has 15 residues. In DNA form, the CDR3 reads TGTGCCAGCTCACCGGGACAGGGGAGCATCCATGGCTACACCTTC. Its translation is CASSPGQGSIHGYTF.

This clonotype was observed at least ten times. The chain is built from TRBV20-1 and TRBJ2-3; 7 nucleotides agree with TRBD2. V trimming: 6 bases; J trimming: 2 bases; junction bases outside the gene matches: 8. This CDR3 region has 14 residues. The V gene's germline CDR1 is DFQATT and CDR2 SNEGSKA (reference sequence). The CDR3 loop is CSADWGGNTDTQYF. The CDR3, as DNA: TGCAGTGCAGACTGGGGGGGGAACACAGATACGCAGTATTTT.